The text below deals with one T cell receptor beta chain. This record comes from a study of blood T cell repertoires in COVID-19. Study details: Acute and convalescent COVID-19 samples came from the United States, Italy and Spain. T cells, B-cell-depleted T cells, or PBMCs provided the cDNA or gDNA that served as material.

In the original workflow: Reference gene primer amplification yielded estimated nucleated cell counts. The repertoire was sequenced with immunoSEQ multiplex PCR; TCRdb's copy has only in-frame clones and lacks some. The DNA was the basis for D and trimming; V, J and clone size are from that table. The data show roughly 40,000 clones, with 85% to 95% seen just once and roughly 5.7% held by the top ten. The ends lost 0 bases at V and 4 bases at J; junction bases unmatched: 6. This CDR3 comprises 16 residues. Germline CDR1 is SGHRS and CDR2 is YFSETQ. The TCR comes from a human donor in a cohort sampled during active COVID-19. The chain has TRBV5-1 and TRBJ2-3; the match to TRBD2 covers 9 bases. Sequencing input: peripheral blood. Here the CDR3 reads CASSLVRAGGPDTQYF. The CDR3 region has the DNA TGCGCCAGCAGCTTGGTAAGGGCGGGAGGGCCAGATACGCAGTATTTT.